Sequencing of this T cell receptor (beta chain) was carried out in a study of blood T cell repertoires in COVID-19. About the research overall: There were acute and convalescent COVID-19 samples, and they came from the United States, Italy and Spain. T cells, B-cell-depleted T cells, or PBMCs provided the cDNA or gDNA that served as material.

In the authors' workflow: Amplified reference gene primers provided the basis for estimating nucleated cell counts. Profiled with immunoSEQ multiplex PCR; TCRdb holds only in-frame clones, not every one. V and J calls and clone size are given by that table; D and trimming were obtained from the DNA. The sample records under 400,000 clones, about 89% being singletons. Enrollees, about 18 to 89 years old, lived in 20 to 25 US areas. The CDR3 length is 18 residues. V was cut by 2 bases and J by 3 bases, with 22 bases left in between. From germline, CDR1 is KGHSH and CDR2 LQKENI. The clonotype comes from a man aged 35 to 55 in a cohort exposed to, infected with or recovered from COVID-19 (not recorded which). The V call is TRBV18, the J call TRBJ1-1, with D tentatively TRBD1 (6 bases). Specimen: PBMCs or T cells enriched from blood (not recorded which). CDR3 coding DNA: TGTGCCAGCTCACCAGTAGGGGGAGTAGGGGGAACGTACACTGAAGCTTTCTTT. Its protein is CASSPVGGVGGTYTEAFF.